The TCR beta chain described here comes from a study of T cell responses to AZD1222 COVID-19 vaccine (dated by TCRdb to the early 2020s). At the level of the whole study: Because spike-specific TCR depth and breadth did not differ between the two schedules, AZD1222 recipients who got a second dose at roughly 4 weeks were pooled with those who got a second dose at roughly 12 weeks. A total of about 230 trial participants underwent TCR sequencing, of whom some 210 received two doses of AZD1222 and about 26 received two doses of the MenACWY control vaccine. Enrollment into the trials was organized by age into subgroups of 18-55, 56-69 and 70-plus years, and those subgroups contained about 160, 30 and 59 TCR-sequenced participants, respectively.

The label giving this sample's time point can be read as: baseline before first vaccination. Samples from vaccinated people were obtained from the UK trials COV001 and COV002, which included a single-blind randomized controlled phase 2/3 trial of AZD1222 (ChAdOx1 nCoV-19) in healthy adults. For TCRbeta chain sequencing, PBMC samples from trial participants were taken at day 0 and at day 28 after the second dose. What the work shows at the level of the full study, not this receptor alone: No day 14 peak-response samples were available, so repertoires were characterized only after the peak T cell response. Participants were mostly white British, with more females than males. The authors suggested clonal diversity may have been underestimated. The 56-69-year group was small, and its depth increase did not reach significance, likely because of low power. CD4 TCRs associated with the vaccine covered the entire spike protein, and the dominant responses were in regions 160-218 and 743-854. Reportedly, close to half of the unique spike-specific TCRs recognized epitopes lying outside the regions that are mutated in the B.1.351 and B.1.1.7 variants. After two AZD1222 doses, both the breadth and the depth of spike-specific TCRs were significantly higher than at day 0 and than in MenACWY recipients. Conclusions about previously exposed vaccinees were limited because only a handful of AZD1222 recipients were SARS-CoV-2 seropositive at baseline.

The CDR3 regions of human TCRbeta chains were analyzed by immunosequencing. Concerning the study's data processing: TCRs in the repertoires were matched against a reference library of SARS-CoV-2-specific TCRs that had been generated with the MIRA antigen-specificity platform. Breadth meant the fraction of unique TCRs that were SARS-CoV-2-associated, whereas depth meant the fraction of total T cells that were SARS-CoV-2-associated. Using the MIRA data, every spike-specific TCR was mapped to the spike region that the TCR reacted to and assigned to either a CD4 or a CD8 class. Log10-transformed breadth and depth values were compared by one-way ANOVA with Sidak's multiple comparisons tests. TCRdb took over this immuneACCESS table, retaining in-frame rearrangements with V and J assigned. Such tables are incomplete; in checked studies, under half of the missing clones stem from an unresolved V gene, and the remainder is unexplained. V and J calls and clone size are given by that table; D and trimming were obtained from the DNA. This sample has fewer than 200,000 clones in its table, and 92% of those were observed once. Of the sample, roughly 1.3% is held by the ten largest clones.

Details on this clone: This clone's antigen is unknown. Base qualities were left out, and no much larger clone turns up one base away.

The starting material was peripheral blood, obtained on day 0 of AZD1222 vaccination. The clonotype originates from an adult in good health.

The nucleotide sequence reads TGTGCCAGTAGCAGGACAGGGATTCAGCCCCAGCATTTT. Translation gives CASSRTGIQPQHF. The chain couples TRBV19 to TRBJ1-5; 8 middle bases align to TRBD1. From its cysteine to its phenylalanine, the CDR3 spans 13 amino acids. Only the CDR3 part of the read is kept: 39 bases, read in frame from the first base. The germline V gene (reference sequence) provides CDR1 LNHDA and CDR2 SQIVND. The V end gives up 6 bases and the J end 6 bases, leaving 4 bases in the junction not matched to a gene. The CDR3 plus the reference TRBV19 and TRBJ1-5 genes for the other parts give the full variable domain: DGGITQSPKYLFRKEGQNVTLSCEQNLNHDAMYWYRQDPGQGLRLIYYSQIVNDFQKGDIAEGYSVSREKKESFPLTVTSAQKNPTAFYLCASSRTGIQPQHFGDGTRLSIL.